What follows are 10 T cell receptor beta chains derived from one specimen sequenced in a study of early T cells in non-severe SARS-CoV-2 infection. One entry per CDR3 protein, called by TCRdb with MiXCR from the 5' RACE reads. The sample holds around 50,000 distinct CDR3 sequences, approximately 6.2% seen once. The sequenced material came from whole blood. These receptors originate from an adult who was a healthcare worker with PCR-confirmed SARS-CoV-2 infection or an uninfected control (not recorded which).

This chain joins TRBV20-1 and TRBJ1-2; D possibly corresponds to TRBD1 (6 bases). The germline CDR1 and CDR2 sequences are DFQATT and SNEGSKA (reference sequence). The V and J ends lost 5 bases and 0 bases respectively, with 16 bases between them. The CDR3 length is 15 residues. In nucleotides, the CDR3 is TGCAGTGCTGCGGGTGGACAGTCGACTAACTATGGCTACACCTTC. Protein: CSAAGGQSTNYGYTF.

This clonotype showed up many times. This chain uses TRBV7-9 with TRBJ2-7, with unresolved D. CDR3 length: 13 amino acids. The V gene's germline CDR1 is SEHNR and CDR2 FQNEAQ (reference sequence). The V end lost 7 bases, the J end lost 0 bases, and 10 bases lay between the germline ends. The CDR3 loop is CASTNTLSYEQYF. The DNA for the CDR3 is TGTGCCAGCACGAACACACTCTCCTACGAGCAGTACTTC.

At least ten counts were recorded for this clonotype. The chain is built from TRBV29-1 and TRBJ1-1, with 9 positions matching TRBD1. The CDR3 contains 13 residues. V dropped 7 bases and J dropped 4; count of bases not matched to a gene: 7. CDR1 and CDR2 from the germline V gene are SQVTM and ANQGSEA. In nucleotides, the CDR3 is TGCAGCGCATCGGACAGGGGTGGCACTGAAGCTTTCTTT. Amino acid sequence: CSASDRGGTEAFF. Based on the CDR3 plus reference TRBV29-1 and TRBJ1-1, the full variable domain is SAVISQKPSRDICQRGTSLTIQCQVDSQVTMMFWYRQQPGQSLTLIATANQGSEATYESGFVIDKFPISRPNLTFSTLTVSNMSPEDSSIYLCSASDRGGTEAFFGQGTRLTVV.

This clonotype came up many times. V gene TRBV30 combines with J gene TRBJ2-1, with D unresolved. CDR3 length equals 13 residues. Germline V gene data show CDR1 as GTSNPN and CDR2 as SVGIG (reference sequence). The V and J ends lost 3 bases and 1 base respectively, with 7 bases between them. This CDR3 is CAWRGGSYNEQFF. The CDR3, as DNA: TGTGCCTGGAGAGGCGGTTCCTACAATGAGCAGTTCTTC.

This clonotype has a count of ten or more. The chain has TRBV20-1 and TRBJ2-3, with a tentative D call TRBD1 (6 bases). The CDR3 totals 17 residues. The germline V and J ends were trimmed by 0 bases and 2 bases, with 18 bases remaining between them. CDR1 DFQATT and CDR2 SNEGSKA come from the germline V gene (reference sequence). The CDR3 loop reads CSAREMTGPPHTDTQYF. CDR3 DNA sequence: TGCAGTGCTAGAGAGATGACAGGCCCACCCCACACAGATACGCAGTATTTT.

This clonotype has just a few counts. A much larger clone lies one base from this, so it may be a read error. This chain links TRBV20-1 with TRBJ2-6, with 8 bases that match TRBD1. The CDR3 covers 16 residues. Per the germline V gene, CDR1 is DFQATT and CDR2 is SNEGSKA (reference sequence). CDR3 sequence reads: CCAGQGEVSGANVLTF. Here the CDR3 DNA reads TGCTGTGCTGGACAGGGTGAGGTATCTGGGGCCAACGTCCTGACTTTC.

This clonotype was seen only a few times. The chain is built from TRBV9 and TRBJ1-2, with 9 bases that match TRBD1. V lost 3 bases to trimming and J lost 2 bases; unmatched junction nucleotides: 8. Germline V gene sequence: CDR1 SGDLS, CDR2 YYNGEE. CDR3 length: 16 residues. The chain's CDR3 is CASSATGGGRNYGYTF. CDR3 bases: TGTGCCAGCAGCGCGACAGGGGGAGGTCGCAACTATGGCTACACCTTC.

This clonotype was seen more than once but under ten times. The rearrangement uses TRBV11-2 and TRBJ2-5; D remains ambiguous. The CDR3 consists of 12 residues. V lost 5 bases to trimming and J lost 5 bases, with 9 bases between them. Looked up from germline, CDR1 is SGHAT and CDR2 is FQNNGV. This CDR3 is CASSKWSETQYF. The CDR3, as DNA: TGTGCCAGCAGCAAGTGGTCGGAGACCCAGTACTTC.

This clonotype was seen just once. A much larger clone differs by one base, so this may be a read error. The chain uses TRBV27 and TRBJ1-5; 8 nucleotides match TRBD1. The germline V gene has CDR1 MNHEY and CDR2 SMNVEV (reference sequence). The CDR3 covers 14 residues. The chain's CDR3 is CASSFQGAVEPLHF. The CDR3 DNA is TGTGCCAGCAGTTTTCAGGGGGCGGTGGAGCCCCTGCATTTT.

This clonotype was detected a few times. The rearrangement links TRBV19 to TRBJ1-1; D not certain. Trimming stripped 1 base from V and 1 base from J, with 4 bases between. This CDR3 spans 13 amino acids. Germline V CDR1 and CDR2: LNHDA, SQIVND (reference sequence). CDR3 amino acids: CASSIGGNTEAFF. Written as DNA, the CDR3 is TGTGCCAGTAGTATAGGGGGGAACACTGAAGCTTTCTTT.